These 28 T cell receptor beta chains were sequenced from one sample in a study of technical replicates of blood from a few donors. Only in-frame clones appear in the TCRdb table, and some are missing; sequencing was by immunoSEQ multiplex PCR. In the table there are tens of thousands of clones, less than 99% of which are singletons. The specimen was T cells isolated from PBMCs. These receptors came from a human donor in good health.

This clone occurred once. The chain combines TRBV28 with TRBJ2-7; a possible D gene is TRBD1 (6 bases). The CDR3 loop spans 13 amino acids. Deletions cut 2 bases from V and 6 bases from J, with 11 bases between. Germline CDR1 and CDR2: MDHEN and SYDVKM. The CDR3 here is CASSLTQGLEQYF. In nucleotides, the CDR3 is TGTGCCAGCAGTTTAACACAGGGCCTCGAGCAGTACTTC.

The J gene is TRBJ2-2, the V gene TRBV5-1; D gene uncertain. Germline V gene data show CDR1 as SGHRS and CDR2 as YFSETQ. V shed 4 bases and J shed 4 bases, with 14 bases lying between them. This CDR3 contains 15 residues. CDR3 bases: TGCGCCAGCAGCAGCACTCCCGGGTCCACCGGGGAGCTGTTTTTT. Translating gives CASSSTPGSTGELFF.

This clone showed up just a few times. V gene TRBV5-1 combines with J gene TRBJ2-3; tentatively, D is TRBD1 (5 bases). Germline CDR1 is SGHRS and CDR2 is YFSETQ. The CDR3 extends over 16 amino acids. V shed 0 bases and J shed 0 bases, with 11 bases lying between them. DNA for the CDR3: TGCGCCAGCAGCTTGGAAGGGGCGTTCAGCACAGATACGCAGTATTTT. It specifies CASSLEGAFSTDTQYF.

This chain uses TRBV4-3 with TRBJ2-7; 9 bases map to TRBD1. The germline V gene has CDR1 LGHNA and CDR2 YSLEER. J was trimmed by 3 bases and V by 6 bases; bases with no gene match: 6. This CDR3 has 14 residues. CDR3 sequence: CASSGPGQGYEQYF. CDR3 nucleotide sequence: TGCGCCAGCAGTGGTCCGGGACAGGGCTACGAGCAGTACTTC.

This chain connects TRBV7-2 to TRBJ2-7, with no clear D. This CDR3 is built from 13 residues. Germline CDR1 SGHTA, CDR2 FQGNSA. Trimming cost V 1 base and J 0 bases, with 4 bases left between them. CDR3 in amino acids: CASSLDSSYEQYF. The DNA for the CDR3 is TGTGCCAGCAGCTTAGACAGCTCCTACGAGCAGTACTTC.

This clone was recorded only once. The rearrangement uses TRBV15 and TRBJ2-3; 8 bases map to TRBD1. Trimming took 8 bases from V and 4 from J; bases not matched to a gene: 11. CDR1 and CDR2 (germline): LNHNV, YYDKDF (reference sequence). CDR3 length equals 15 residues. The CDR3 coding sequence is TGTGCCACCCTACAGAAGGGACAGGAAGCAGATACGCAGTATTTT. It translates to CATLQKGQEADTQYF.

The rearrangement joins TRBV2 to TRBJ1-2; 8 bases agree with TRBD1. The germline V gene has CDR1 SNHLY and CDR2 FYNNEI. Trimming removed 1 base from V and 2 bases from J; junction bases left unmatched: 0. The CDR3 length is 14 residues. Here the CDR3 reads CASSEGTGNYGYTF. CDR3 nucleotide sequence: TGTGCCAGCAGTGAAGGGACAGGGAACTATGGCTACACCTTC.

The CDR3 region is CASKAGAEAQYF. CDR3 bases: TGTGCCAGCAAGGCGGGGGCTGAGGCCCAGTACTTC. This sequence joins TRBV6-5 and TRBJ2-5; a possible D gene is TRBD2 (7 bases). The CDR3 covers 12 residues. Germline CDR1 and CDR2: MNHEY and SVGAGI. The V end lost 7 bases, the J end lost 9 bases, and 15 bases lay between the germline ends.

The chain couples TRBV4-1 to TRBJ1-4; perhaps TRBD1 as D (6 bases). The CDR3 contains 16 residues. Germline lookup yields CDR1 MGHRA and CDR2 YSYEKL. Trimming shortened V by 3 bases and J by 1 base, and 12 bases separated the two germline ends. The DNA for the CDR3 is TGCGCCAGCAGCCAGGCAGGGGAGGGAACTAATGAAAAACTGTTTTTT. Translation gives CASSQAGEGTNEKLFF.

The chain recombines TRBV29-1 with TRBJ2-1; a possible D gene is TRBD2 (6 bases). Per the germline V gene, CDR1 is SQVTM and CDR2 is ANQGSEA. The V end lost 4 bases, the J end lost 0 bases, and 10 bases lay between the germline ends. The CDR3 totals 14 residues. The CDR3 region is CSVGRGVSYNEQFF. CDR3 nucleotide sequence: TGCAGCGTTGGCCGCGGGGTCTCCTACAATGAGCAGTTCTTC.

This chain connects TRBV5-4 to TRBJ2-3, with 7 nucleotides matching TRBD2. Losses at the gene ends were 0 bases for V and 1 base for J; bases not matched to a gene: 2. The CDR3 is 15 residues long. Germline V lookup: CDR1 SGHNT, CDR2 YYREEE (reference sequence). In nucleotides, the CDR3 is TGTGCCAGCAGCTTGGACGCGGGAGGCACAGATACGCAGTATTTT. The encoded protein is CASSLDAGGTDTQYF.

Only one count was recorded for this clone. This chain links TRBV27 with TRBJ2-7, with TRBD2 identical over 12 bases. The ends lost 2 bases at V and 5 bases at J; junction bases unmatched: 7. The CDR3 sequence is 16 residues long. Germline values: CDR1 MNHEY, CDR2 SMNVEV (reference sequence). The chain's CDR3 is CASSLGAGTSGHEQYF. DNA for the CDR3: TGTGCCAGCAGTTTAGGAGCCGGGACTAGCGGGCACGAGCAGTACTTC.

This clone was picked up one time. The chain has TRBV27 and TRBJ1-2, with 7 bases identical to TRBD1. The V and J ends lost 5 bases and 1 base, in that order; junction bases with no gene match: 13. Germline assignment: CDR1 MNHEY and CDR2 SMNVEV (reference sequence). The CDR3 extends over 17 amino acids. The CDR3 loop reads CASSRFPGQNFNYGYTF. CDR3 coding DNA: TGTGCCAGCAGTCGCTTCCCGGGACAGAATTTTAACTATGGCTACACCTTC.

CDR3: CASSLTGNTEAFF. In nucleotides, the CDR3 is TGTGCCAGCAGCCTAACAGGGAACACTGAAGCTTTCTTT. This rearrangement joins TRBV2 to TRBJ1-1, with D perhaps matching TRBD1 (5 bases). The CDR3 contains 13 residues. Germline CDR1 and CDR2: SNHLY and FYNNEI. V was pared by 6 bases and J by 1 base, with 9 bases between.

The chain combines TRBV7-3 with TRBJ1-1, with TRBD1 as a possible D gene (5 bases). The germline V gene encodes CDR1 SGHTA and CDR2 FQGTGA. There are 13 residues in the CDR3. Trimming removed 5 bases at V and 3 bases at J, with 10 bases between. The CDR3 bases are TGTGCCAGCAGCGTCATAGGGGACACTGAAGCTTTCTTT. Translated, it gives CASSVIGDTEAFF. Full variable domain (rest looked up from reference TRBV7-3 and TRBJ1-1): GAGVSQTPSNKVTEKGKYVELRCDPISGHTALYWYRQSLGQGPEFLIYFQGTGAADDSGLPNDRFFAVRPEGSVSTLKIQRTERGDSAVYLCASSVIGDTEAFFGQGTRLTVV.

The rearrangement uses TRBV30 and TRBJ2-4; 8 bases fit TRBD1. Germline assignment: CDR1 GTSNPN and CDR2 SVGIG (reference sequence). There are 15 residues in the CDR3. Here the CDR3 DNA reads TGTGCTCCATCCGACCCTGACAGGGGTGAAAACATTCAGTACTTC. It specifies CAPSDPDRGENIQYF.

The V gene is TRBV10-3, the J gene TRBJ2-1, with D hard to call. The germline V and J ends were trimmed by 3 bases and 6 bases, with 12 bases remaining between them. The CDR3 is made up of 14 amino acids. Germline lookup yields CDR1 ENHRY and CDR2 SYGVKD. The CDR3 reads CAISDSKQPNEQFF. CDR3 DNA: TGTGCCATCAGTGACTCTAAACAGCCCAATGAGCAGTTCTTC.

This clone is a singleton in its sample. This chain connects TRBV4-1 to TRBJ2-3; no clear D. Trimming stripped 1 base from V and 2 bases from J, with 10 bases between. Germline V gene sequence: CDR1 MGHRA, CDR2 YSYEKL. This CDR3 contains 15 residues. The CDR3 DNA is TGCGCCAGCAGCCAAGTCCCAGGCAACACAGATACGCAGTATTTT. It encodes CASSQVPGNTDTQYF.

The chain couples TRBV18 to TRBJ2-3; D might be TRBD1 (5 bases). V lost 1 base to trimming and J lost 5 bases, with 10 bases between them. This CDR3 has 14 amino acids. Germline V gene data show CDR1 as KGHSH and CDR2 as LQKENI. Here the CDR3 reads CASSPQGNLDTQYF. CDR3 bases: TGTGCCAGCTCACCACAGGGGAACTTAGATACGCAGTATTTT.

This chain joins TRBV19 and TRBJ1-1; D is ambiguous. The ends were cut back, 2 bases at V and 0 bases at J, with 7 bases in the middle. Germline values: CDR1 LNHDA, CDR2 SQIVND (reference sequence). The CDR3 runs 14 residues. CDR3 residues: CASSIFFLNTEAFF. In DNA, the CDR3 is TGTGCCAGTAGTATATTCTTCCTGAACACTGAAGCTTTCTTT.

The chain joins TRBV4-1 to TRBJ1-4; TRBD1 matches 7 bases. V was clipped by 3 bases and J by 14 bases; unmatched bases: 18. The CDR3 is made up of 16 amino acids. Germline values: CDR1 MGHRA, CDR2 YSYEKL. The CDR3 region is CASSHTRGTAALSLFF. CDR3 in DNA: TGCGCCAGCAGCCACACTAGAGGGACAGCCGCCTTATCGCTGTTTTTT.

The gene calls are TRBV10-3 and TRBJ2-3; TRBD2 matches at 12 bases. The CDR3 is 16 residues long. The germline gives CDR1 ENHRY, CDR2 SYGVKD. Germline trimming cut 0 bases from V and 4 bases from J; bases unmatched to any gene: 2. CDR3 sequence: CAISESTSGRPDTQYF. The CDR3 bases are TGTGCCATCAGTGAGTCGACTAGCGGGAGACCAGATACGCAGTATTTT.

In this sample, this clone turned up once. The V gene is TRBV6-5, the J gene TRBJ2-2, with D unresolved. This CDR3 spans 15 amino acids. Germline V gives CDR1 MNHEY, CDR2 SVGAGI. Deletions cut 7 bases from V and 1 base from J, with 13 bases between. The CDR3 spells CASTRSDGNTGELFF. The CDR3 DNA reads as TGTGCCAGCACTAGATCGGATGGGAACACCGGGGAGCTGTTTTTT.

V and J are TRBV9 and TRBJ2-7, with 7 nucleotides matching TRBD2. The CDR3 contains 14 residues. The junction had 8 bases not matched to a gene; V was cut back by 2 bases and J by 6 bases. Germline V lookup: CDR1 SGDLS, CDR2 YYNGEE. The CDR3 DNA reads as TGTGCCAGCAGCGTTGGGGGAGGGCCTCGCGAGCAGTACTTC. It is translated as CASSVGGGPREQYF.

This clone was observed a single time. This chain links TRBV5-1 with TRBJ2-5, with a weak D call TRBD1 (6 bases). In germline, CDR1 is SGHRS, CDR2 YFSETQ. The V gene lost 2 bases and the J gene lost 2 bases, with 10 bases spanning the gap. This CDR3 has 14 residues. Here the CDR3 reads CASSLGQFQETQYF. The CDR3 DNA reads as TGCGCCAGCAGCTTAGGACAGTTTCAAGAGACCCAGTACTTC.

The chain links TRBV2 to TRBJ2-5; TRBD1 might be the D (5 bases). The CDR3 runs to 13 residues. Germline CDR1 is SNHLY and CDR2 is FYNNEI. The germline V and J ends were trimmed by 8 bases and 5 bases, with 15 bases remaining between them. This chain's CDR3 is CASLGAVDETQYF. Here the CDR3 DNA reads TGTGCCAGCTTAGGGGCGGTCGACGAGACCCAGTACTTC. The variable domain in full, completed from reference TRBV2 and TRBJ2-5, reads EPEVTQTPSHQVTQMGQEVILRCVPISNHLYFYWYRQILGQKVEFLVSFYNNEISEKSEIFDDQFSVERPDGSNFTLKIRSTKLEDSAMYFCASLGAVDETQYFGPGTRLLVL.

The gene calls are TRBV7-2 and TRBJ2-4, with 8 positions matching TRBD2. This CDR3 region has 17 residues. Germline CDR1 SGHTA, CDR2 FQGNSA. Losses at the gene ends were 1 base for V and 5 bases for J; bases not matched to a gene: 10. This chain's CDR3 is CASSLGWASGPQNIQYF. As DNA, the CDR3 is TGTGCCAGCAGCTTAGGTTGGGCTAGCGGGCCTCAAAACATTCAGTACTTC.

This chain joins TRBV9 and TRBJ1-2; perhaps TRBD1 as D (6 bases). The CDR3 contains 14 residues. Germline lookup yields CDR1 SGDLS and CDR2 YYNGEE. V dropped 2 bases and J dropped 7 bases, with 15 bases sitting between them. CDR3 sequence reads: CASSVANRDGGYTF. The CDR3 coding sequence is TGTGCCAGCAGCGTGGCTAACAGGGACGGTGGCTACACCTTC.